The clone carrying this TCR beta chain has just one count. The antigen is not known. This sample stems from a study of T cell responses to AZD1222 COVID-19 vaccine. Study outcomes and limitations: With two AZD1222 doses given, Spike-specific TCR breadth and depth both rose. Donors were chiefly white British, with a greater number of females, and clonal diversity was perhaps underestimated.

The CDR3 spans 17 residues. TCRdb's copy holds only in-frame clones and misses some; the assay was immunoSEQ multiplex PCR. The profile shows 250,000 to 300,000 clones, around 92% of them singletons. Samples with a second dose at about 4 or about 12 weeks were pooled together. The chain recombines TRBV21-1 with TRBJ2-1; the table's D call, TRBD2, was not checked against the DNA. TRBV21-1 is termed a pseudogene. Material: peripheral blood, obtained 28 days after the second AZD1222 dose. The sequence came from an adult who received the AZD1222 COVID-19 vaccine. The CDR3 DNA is TGTGCCAGCAGCAAAGTTAGCGGGGGGCCCTCTTACAATGAGCAGTTCTTC. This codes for CASSKVSGGPSYNEQFF.